This T cell receptor (beta chain) was sequenced for a study of cytomegalovirus exposure and HLA in healthy donors (TCRdb year 2017). Background for the entire study: An earlier analysis of a few hundred of the donors reported over 250 Gb of sequence data and around 120 million unique TCR beta sequences obtained from some 170 million T cells. Among roughly 370 genotyped donors of the cohort, an average of approximately 250,000 unique TCR beta nucleotide sequences were sequenced per donor, around 18% of them non-productive. Of the roughly 400 genotyped donors, roughly 80% were placed in the genetic ancestry cluster associated with self-reported Caucasian donors. Roughly five DR-DQ haplotypes were handled as single units for association and clustering because linkage in the cohort was strong. Using immunosequencing, the study profiled T cell repertoires from 666 subjects and related those repertoires to cytomegalovirus serostatus. To decide whether each TCR beta V gene segment behaved as functional or pseudogenic, an earlier analysis of 587 of the donors relied on high-throughput TCR beta sequencing. Genome-wide SNP genotypes for about three fifths of the roughly 700 donors were used in a later genetic analysis, which treated that subset as a discovery cohort. A later analysis re-examined previously published TCR beta repertoires from about 700 donors and added high-resolution HLA genotyping to investigate patterns of TCR occurrence. Alongside the repertoire data, information on donor age, sex, ethnicity and CMV serostatus was compiled. All discovery cohort repertoires had been generated on a single sequencing platform. The study combined high-throughput TCR immunosequencing, statistical association of individual TCRs with disease status, and machine learning to predict cytomegalovirus infection status. Both class I and class II loci were covered by HLA typing, at four-digit resolution. Approximately 300 gigabases of sequencing data and 70 million to 100 million unique TCR sequences made up an early release that covered fewer than 650 HLA-typed donors. A separate validation cohort of 100 to 150 different subjects was used in addition to the 666-subject first cohort. The number of donors typed differed by locus, with roughly 620-640 for A, B, C, DRB1 and DQB1, roughly 520 for DQA1, approximately 570 for DPA1, and some 450 for DPB1. The study aimed to test whether signatures of past pathogen exposure could be identified by cataloging public T cell receptors. Rather than drawing on any new phenotypic data, the later analysis identified candidate immune exposures from TCR beta sequences and the way those sequences occurred across donors. The study at large found these results: Linkage disequilibrium might explain the correlated functional status among segregating V segments, but an unknown experimental factor could not be ruled out. When HLA alleles, especially DR and DQ, strongly co-occurred, TCR associations were difficult to assign to individual alleles. A further reported finding was that TCR beta sequences accurately predicted the HLA-A and HLA-B alleles for most subjects in the first cohort. The earlier analysis of around 600 of the donors excluded seventeen rarely observed V segments, including chromosome 9 orphons, because counts were too low. At a false discovery rate of 0.05, a later analysis linked approximately 18,000 TCR beta sequences to specific HLA alleles. Only TCR beta chains were sequenced in this cohort, and the absence of alpha or paired-chain data limited detectable features. V-gene and J-gene trimming of TCR beta chains was associated with a missense DCLRE1C variant in a later genetic analysis, and the association was replicated in an independent cohort. In vitro tests confirmed that a few of the cytomegalovirus-associated TCR beta chains recognize cytomegalovirus antigens. In a later analysis, several top co-occurrence clusters were reported to appear linked to parvovirus B19, influenza, CMV and Epstein-Barr virus. The sequencing pipeline was judged likely to have produced a cluster of highly shared sequence variants as a technical artifact. Sequencing depth was assumed to be roughly uniform across donors in the presence/absence analyses, though that assumption may not hold. The authors suggested that the approach could potentially be extended to other disease states and immunological phenotypes. In a later analysis, TCR association rates were found to vary across HLA loci, with the most associated TCRs seen for DRB1 alleles and the fewest for HLA-C alleles. A total of fewer than 200 TCR beta chains were listed by the study as associated with cytomegalovirus. In an earlier analysis of 587 of the donors, most TCR beta V segments appeared in productive rearrangements about 87% or about 30% of the time, broadly matching IMGT annotations. Most TCR sequences were observed very rarely across donors, whereas some public TCRs were present in many individuals. Because HLA typing was unavailable for some donors at each locus, only the typed subset was used in association tests. For the cohort, immune exposure information was limited to CMV serostatus. A later analysis found that HLA-associated TCR beta chains were more clonally expanded and had lower generation probabilities than equally common non-associated chains. In a later genetic analysis, fewer N-insertions in productive TCRs were reported among donors in an Asian-associated ancestry cluster than the roughly 700-donor mean. Cytomegalovirus status was reported to be diagnosed by the classifier with high specificity and sensitivity in both the original and validation cohorts. According to a later analysis, most CMV-associated TCR beta chains appeared to be HLA-restricted, and the HLA associations seemed to be driven largely by CMV exposure.

Receptor amplification or capture employed the immunoSEQ multiplex PCR assay. For the multiplex PCR, a mixture combining 60 forward primers for TCR Vbeta segments and 13 reverse primers for TCR Jbeta segments was used. A multiplex PCR assay on genomic DNA amplified the CDR3 region of rearranged TCR beta genes. The amplified TCR beta libraries were sequenced on the Illumina HiSeq System as 87-base-pair reads. From the authors' description of their analysis: In a later analysis, approximately 74 million unique TCR beta chains were counted across the 500 to 700 repertoires, and roughly 11 million of these chains were shared by at least two donors. To remove PCR and sequencing errors, raw reads were error-corrected and collapsed into unique sequences using a nearest-neighbor algorithm that merged closely related sequences. V, D and J gene segments were assigned by aligning CDR3 sequences to IMGT reference sequences. For a sequence to be retained, at least a six-nucleotide match to both a V gene segment and a J gene segment was required. Rearrangements were classified as productive when the CDR3 lacked stop codons and remained in frame with V and J, and all other rearrangements were classified as non-productive. Following IMGT convention, CDR3 was defined as the stretch from the second conserved V-encoded cysteine to the conserved J-encoded phenylalanine. Sequences without an unambiguous match to a single V gene segment were excluded from the earlier analysis of approximately 560 of the donors. An earlier analysis of 587 of the donors classified V segments as functional when productive rearrangements were above 56.7% and as segregating when the standard deviation between donors was above 5%. To diagnose cytomegalovirus status from the catalog of TCR beta chain sequences, a statistical classification framework was built. V and J gene assignment, in a later analysis, came from comparing TCR nucleotide sequences with IMGT/GENE-DB human TR gene sequences. The TCRdist pipeline was used in a later analysis to assign CDR3 sequences and most-parsimonious VDJ recombination scenarios. In a later analysis, every TCR beta chain was defined by the combination of its CDR3 amino acid sequence and its V-gene family, and reads without a unique V-gene family were dropped. To address suspected cross-contamination and a sequencing artifact, a later analysis removed a few hundred highly shared, low-generation-probability nucleotide sequences. In a later analysis, a clonal expansion index was calculated for each public chain from normalized within-repertoire ranks of inferred template counts. A later analysis computed generation probabilities with a VDJ recombination model fitted to out-of-frame rearrangements, and checked the results against IGoR. In a later analysis, TCR-TCR, TCR-HLA and TCR-CMV co-occurrence was scored with hypergeometric tests, and a repertoire-size bias correction was applied to TCR pairs. In a later analysis, false discovery rates were estimated by permuting HLA or CMV assignments 20 times. In a later analysis, co-occurring TCRs were grouped with DBSCAN, and TCRdist sequence similarity was added when clustering was performed within HLA-allele-positive subsets. For co-occurrence clustering, repertoires with fewer than 30,000 or more than 120,000 public chains were excluded, along with several repertoires with anomalous nucleotide sharing. TCRdb's version of the immuneACCESS table is confined to in-frame rearrangements and falls short of the full clone set. An unresolved V gene accounts for under half of the shortfall where checked; the remainder is of unknown origin. Clonal size and the V and J genes are those of that table, whereas D and trimming came from the DNA. Recorded for this sample are some 160,000 clones; around 80% of them occurred a single time. The biggest ten clones account for about 6.3% of the sample.

About this clone itself: The specificity of this receptor is unknown. No base quality values were provided; no much bigger clone lies one nucleotide off.

The cohort comprised around 690 healthy bone marrow donors. All cohort members were sampled while nominally healthy, although unrecorded immune exposures were likely present. The donor tested CMV seropositive and was one of the 289 seropositive cohort members. Every donor gave a peripheral blood sample, and the peripheral blood mononuclear cells from that sample were used for TCR beta sequencing. Genomic DNA extraction from the blood cell samples was performed with the Qiagen DNeasy Blood Extraction Kit. The sequence derives from a male donor in good health and CMV-seropositive. The sequenced sample was PBMCs.

The DNA sequence reads TGTGCCAGCAGTACGGGACAGTACTATGGCTACACCTTC. It translates as CASSTGQYYGYTF. The V and J genes are TRBV6-5 and TRBJ1-2, with 7 bases aligning to TRBD1. CDR1 and CDR2 (MNHEY, SVGAGI) derive from the germline V gene. V has 5 bases trimmed and J has 3 bases trimmed; junction bases matching no gene number 3. The CDR3 runs 13 residues from the cysteine to the phenylalanine. The read is trimmed to its CDR3 DNA, 39 bases read in frame from base 1.